The entry below describes one T cell receptor beta chain. The data belong to a study of blood T cells in healthy people across ages. Every donor gave ten milliliters of peripheral blood. Germline V gene sequence: CDR1 SGDLS, CDR2 YYNGEE. J was trimmed by 2 bases and V by 3 bases; bases with no gene match: 7. This CDR3 is 16 amino acids long. Alongside a J-beta primer mix, a sample-barcoded 5' primer served in a second PCR lasting about 7 to 11 cycles. Each of the cDNA molecules was tagged by a template-switch adaptor with 12 random nucleotides. TCRdb re-analysed the 5' RACE reads in MiXCR, keeping a single row per CDR3 protein. The repertoire consists of about 730,000 distinct CDR3 sequences, with approximately 43% occurring once and the leading ten covering 20% to 25%.

The chain joins TRBV9 to TRBJ2-3; 9 bases are a match to TRBD1. Sequencing was carried out using blood. The receptor's source is a woman aged 55-69 years in good health. The CDR3 region has the DNA TGTGCCAGCAGCGAGGGGACAGGGAACCCCACAGATACGCAGTATTTT. Translation gives CASSEGTGNPTDTQYF. Combining the CDR3 with reference TRBV9 and TRBJ2-3 gives the whole variable domain DSGVTQTPKHLITATGQRVTLRCSPRSGDLSVYWYQQSLDQGLQFLIQYYNGEERAKGNILERFSAQQFPDLHSELNLSSLELGDSALYFCASSEGTGNPTDTQYFGPGTRLTVL.